A selection of T cell receptor beta chains follows, all from one sample in a study of blood T cell repertoires in COVID-19. The data were produced by immunoSEQ multiplex PCR, yet TCRdb's version contains in-frame clones alone and is incomplete. The sample consists of hundreds of thousands of clones, approximately 80% of them appearing once. Sequences were obtained from peripheral blood. The receptors were sampled from a woman of 80 years or more with acute or convalescent COVID-19. Both conserved end residues are part of each CDR3. Clone size is stated in some rows and not others, as once, few, many or a class when expanded.

clone_size,v_call,j_call,cdr3_aa
NA,TRBV19,TRBJ1-6,CASSPRDRASPLHF
NA,TRBV20-1,TRBJ2-1,CSASRWGQGAGEQFF
once,TRBV19,TRBJ2-3,CATAARTGGAVGTDTQYF
NA,TRBV15,TRBJ2-5,CATSLGGASTKETQYF
NA,TRBV3-1/TRBV3-2,TRBJ2-6,CASSQRGPGANVLTF
NA,TRBV5-1,TRBJ2-2,CASSTSGVTGELFF
few,TRBV9,TRBJ1-6,CASSGGQTSSYNSPLHF
NA,TRBV4-1,TRBJ1-6,CASSQDIGTGEKFLHF
NA,TRBV3-1/TRBV3-2,TRBJ2-3,CASSQQRGGRSTDTQYF
NA,TRBV2,TRBJ2-5,CASSGQVYGETQYF
NA,TRBV3-1/TRBV3-2,TRBJ2-5,CASSPMPQETQYF
NA,TRBV18,TRBJ1-1,CASSNQGDTEAFF
NA,TRBV3-1/TRBV3-2,TRBJ2-3,CASSQGLAPDTQYF
NA,TRBV27,TRBJ2-6,CASSLTGGSGANVLTF
NA,TRBV2,TRBJ1-2,CASSPNRAGYTF
NA,TRBV5-1,TRBJ1-2,CASSPGGAFSYGYTF
NA,TRBV25-1,TRBJ1-1,CASRTGTGIMNTEAFF
NA,TRBV28,TRBJ1-1,CASSPGGTGRGTEAFF
NA,TRBV7-8,TRBJ2-5,CASSPSGTGSPETQYF
NA,TRBV28,TRBJ2-7,CASSSYPYEQYF
NA,TRBV6-5,TRBJ1-1,CASVPPGVRTEAFF
NA,TRBV19,TRBJ1-2,CASRPWLSRGANYGYTF
NA,TRBV5-1,TRBJ2-3,CASRRGGPSTDTQYF
NA,TRBV3-1/TRBV3-2,TRBJ1-3,CASSQGRGVGNTIYF